A selection of T cell receptor beta chains follows, all from one sample in a study of CD8 T cells in Susac syndrome. TCRdb reanalysed the immunoSEQ multiplex PCR reads using MiXCR and keeps one entry per CDR3 protein. The sample yields 150,000 to 180,000 distinct CDR3 sequences, about 94% seen once. Material: CD8+ T cells from PBMCs. The receptors here all came from a human donor with multiple sclerosis. The CDR3 runs from the conserved cysteine through the conserved F or W. Each record gives: V gene, J gene, clone size, D gene, CDR3 protein, CDR3 DNA. A D gene is named only where the DNA matches it firmly. Size is omitted from some rows. Given values are once, few, many or a class for expanded clones.

V: TRBV4-1; J: TRBJ2-1; size: -; D: -; CDR3: CASSPRHRGYNEQFF; DNA: TGCGCCAGCAGCCCCCGACATAGGGGTTACAATGAGCAGTTCTTC
V: TRBV7-8; J: TRBJ2-7; size: -; D: TRBD1; CDR3: CASSFGTGYYEQYF; DNA: TGTGCCAGCAGCTTCGGGACAGGGTACTACGAGCAGTACTTC
V: TRBV30; J: TRBJ2-2; size: -; D: TRBD1; CDR3: CAWGQKRGHDTGELFF; DNA: TGTGCCTGGGGACAAAAGAGGGGGCACGACACCGGGGAGCTGTTTTTT
V: TRBV27; J: TRBJ1-2; size: -; D: -; CDR3: CASSPPGANYGYTF; DNA: TGTGCCAGCAGTCCTCCGGGGGCTAACTATGGCTACACCTTC
V: TRBV9; J: TRBJ2-3; size: -; D: -; CDR3: CASSVYPAPSTDTQYF; DNA: TGTGCCAGCAGCGTATACCCAGCCCCTAGCACAGATACGCAGTATTTT
V: TRBV12-5; J: TRBJ1-5; size: -; D: -; CDR3: CASGVDNSEWPQHF; DNA: TGTGCTAGTGGTGTGGACAACTCGGAGTGGCCCCAGCATTTT
V: TRBV9; J: TRBJ2-3; size: -; D: TRBD2; CDR3: CASSVDGGAGNTQYF; DNA: TGTGCCAGCAGCGTAGACGGGGGGGCCGGGAATACGCAGTATTTT
V: TRBV9; J: TRBJ2-6; size: -; D: -; CDR3: CASSVKRAGANVLTF; DNA: TGTGCCAGCAGCGTGAAGAGGGCTGGGGCCAACGTCCTGACTTTC
V: TRBV5-6; J: TRBJ2-6; size: -; D: -; CDR3: CASSLDMPDSSGANVLTF; DNA: TGTGCCAGCAGCTTGGACATGCCGGACTCCTCTGGGGCCAACGTCCTGACTTTC
V: TRBV15; J: TRBJ1-5; size: -; D: TRBD1; CDR3: CATSYTGGSNQPQHF; DNA: TGTGCCACCAGCTACACAGGGGGCAGCAATCAGCCCCAGCATTTT
V: TRBV14; J: TRBJ2-4; size: -; D: TRBD1; CDR3: CASSRPGQGANIQYF; DNA: TGTGCCAGCAGCCGCCCGGGACAGGGGGCGAACATTCAGTACTTC
V: TRBV9; J: TRBJ1-2; size: -; D: -; CDR3: CASSVVRDGYTF; DNA: TGTGCCAGCAGCGTAGTACGGGATGGCTACACCTTC
V: TRBV29-1; J: TRBJ2-5; size: few; D: -; CDR3: CSVEGETQYF; DNA: TGCAGCGTTGAAGGAGAGACCCAGTACTTC
V: TRBV2; J: TRBJ1-2; size: -; D: -; CDR3: CASRAPEGAYGYTF; DNA: TGTGCCAGCAGGGCCCCGGAAGGGGCCTATGGCTACACCTTC
V: TRBV29-1; J: TRBJ2-6; size: -; D: -; CDR3: CSVEWANVLTF; DNA: TGCAGCGTTGAGTGGGCCAACGTCCTGACTTTC
V: TRBV30; J: TRBJ2-3; size: once; D: -; CDR3: CAWSASRLADTQYF; DNA: TGTGCCTGGAGTGCCTCCCGCTTGGCAGATACGCAGTATTTT
V: TRBV27; J: TRBJ2-6; size: -; D: -; CDR3: CASAMNSLSGANVLTF; DNA: TGTGCCAGCGCAATGAATAGCCTCTCTGGGGCCAACGTCCTGACTTTC
V: TRBV20-1; J: TRBJ2-7; size: -; D: -; CDR3: CSARHSSYEQYF; DNA: TGCAGTGCTAGACACAGCTCCTACGAGCAGTACTTC
V: TRBV5-6; J: TRBJ1-5; size: few; D: -; CDR3: CASSSQGNQPQHF; DNA: TGTGCCAGCAGCTCCCAGGGAAATCAGCCCCAGCATTTT
V: TRBV15; J: TRBJ2-7; size: -; D: -; CDR3: CATSRGAGASYEQYF; DNA: TGTGCCACCAGCAGAGGGGCGGGGGCCTCCTACGAGCAGTACTTC
V: TRBV5-1; J: TRBJ2-3; size: -; D: -; CDR3: CASSLDRVGDTQYF; DNA: TGCGCCAGCAGCTTGGACAGGGTTGGAGATACGCAGTATTTT
V: TRBV4-3; J: TRBJ2-7; size: -; D: -; CDR3: CASSQTRGRAYEQYF; DNA: TGCGCCAGCAGCCAAACCCGGGGTAGGGCCTACGAGCAGTACTTC
V: TRBV9; J: TRBJ2-3; size: -; D: -; CDR3: CASSASGTLGDTQYF; DNA: TGTGCCAGCAGCGCCTCCGGGACCCTCGGAGATACGCAGTATTTT
V: TRBV9; J: TRBJ2-5; size: -; D: TRBD2; CDR3: CASSVEGEGQETQYF; DNA: TGTGCCAGCAGCGTAGAAGGGGAGGGACAAGAGACCCAGTACTTC
V: TRBV28; J: TRBJ2-5; size: -; D: TRBD1; CDR3: CASSFLTGGSETQYF; DNA: TGTGCCAGCAGTTTTCTGACAGGGGGGTCGGAGACCCAGTACTTC
V: TRBV4-1; J: TRBJ1-2; size: -; D: -; CDR3: CASSSRTGPYGYTF; DNA: TGCGCCAGCAGCTCCCGGACGGGGCCCTATGGCTACACCTTC
V: TRBV4-1; J: TRBJ2-7; size: -; D: -; CDR3: CASSQDVAGDYEQYF; DNA: TGCGCCAGCAGCCAAGATGTGGCAGGGGACTACGAGCAGTACTTC
V: TRBV11-2; J: TRBJ1-3; size: -; D: -; CDR3: CASRGRQSRNTIYF; DNA: TGTGCCAGCCGTGGGCGACAGTCTCGAAACACCATATATTTT
V: TRBV12-3/TRBV12-4; J: TRBJ2-7; size: -; D: -; CDR3: CASSSDRTYEQYF; DNA: TGTGCCAGCAGTTCTGACAGAACCTACGAGCAGTACTTC
V: TRBV2; J: TRBJ2-3; size: -; D: -; CDR3: CASSNGRTASTDTQYF; DNA: TGTGCCAGCAGTAATGGACGGACAGCTAGCACAGATACGCAGTATTTT
V: TRBV12-3/TRBV12-4; J: TRBJ2-7; size: once; D: -; CDR3: CASSLNGADEQYF; DNA: TGTGCCAGCAGTTTGAATGGAGCGGACGAGCAGTACTTC
V: TRBV30; J: TRBJ1-1; size: once; D: -; CDR3: CAWSFGVTEAFF; DNA: TGTGCCTGGAGTTTCGGTGTTACTGAAGCTTTCTTT
V: TRBV29-1; J: TRBJ1-1; size: once; D: -; CDR3: CSVVGTALNTEAFF; DNA: TGCAGCGTTGTCGGCACAGCTTTGAACACTGAAGCTTTCTTT
V: TRBV20-1; J: TRBJ2-1; size: -; D: -; CDR3: CSARPIGGSVKQFF; DNA: TGCAGTGCTAGACCTATCGGCGGCAGTGTAAAGCAGTTCTTC
V: TRBV20-1; J: TRBJ2-5; size: -; D: -; CDR3: CSARDPTGTQETQYF; DNA: TGCAGTGCTAGGGACCCTACAGGGACCCAAGAGACCCAGTACTTC
V: TRBV20-1; J: TRBJ2-7; size: -; D: TRBD2; CDR3: CSAIGTSHEQYF; DNA: TGCAGTGCCATCGGGACTAGCCATGAGCAGTACTTC
V: TRBV13; J: TRBJ1-1; size: -; D: -; CDR3: CASSRGRDGGGAFF; DNA: TGTGCCAGCAGCCGAGGTAGAGACGGAGGTGGAGCTTTCTTT
V: TRBV6-5; J: TRBJ1-1; size: few; D: TRBD1; CDR3: CASSYGTGNTEAFF; DNA: TGTGCCAGCAGTTACGGGACAGGGAACACTGAAGCTTTCTTT
V: TRBV4-2; J: TRBJ2-7; size: -; D: TRBD1; CDR3: CASSQGTGPQYF; DNA: TGTGCCAGCAGTCAGGGGACAGGCCCGCAGTACTTC
V: TRBV7-9; J: TRBJ2-7; size: -; D: -; CDR3: CASSLGRDGSYEQYF; DNA: TGTGCCAGCAGCTTAGGGCGGGACGGGTCCTACGAGCAGTACTTC
V: TRBV4-1; J: TRBJ1-1; size: -; D: -; CDR3: CASSQIAGRGNTEAFF; DNA: TGCGCCAGCAGCCAAATCGCGGGCAGGGGGAACACTGAAGCTTTCTTT
V: TRBV3-1; J: TRBJ2-7; size: -; D: -; CDR3: CASSPGHSGYEQYF; DNA: TGTGCCAGCAGTCCGGGACACTCCGGCTACGAGCAGTACTTC